This T cell receptor beta chain was recorded in a study of post-analysis software for immune sequencing data. Study details: The disease courses spanned relapsing-remitting, secondary progressive and progressive-relapsing forms of multiple sclerosis.

Unmatched junction bases numbered 12, after V lost 1 base and J lost 4 bases. This CDR3 comprises 17 residues. Germline CDR1 SGHRS, CDR2 YFSETQ. Regarding the study as a whole: A significant reduction in normalized Chao1 diversity was observed in multiple sclerosis patients versus controls. Several TRBV segments (TRBV5-6, TRBV5-1 and TRBV20-1 among them) occurred more frequently in patients than in controls. The F measure placed samples prepared in the same batch into strongly shared clusters.

The sample holds one count of this clonotype. Its antigen is as yet unknown. Unique molecular identifiers tagged the TCR beta cDNA libraries. Once roughly 0.85 to 11 million T cells were used, roughly 0.5 million cDNA molecules resulted. TCRdb analysed the PCR reads with MiXCR anew, one entry per CDR3 protein. The table has 450,000 to 650,000 distinct CDR3 sequences, about 40% seen once; the top ten hold 1.5% to 2%. The rearrangement joins TRBV5-1 to TRBJ2-3, with TRBD2 matching 7 bases. The sequence was obtained from a girl aged 10-17 years with multiple sclerosis. The source material was blood. CDR3 coding DNA: TGCGCCAGCAGCTTGAATCGTGCGGGGGTACGTTCAGATACGCAGTATTTT. Its translation: CASSLNRAGVRSDTQYF. The variable domain in full, completed from reference TRBV5-1 and TRBJ2-3, reads KAGVTQTPRYLIKTRGQQVTLSCSPISGHRSVSWYQQTPGQGLQFLFEYFSETQRNKGNFPGRFSGRQFSNSRSEMNVSTLELGDSALYLCASSLNRAGVRSDTQYFGPGTRLTVL.